A selection of T cell receptor beta chains follows, all from one sample in a study of blood T cells in healthy people across ages. TCRdb analysed the 5' RACE reads with MiXCR anew, one entry per CDR3 protein. The sample shows roughly 800,000 distinct CDR3 sequences, roughly 26% of them seen only once. This sample also belongs to another study, concerning T cells of mothers and their children.

Source material: blood. These receptors were collected from a boy between 5 and 17 years old in good health. Both conserved end residues are part of each CDR3.

v_gene | CDR3aa
TRBV7-2 | CASSSWLTQTDTQYF
TRBV20-1 | CSASRPLAGVEQFF
TRBV28 | CASSFENRVLGYDYTF
TRBV18 | CASSPGHYNEQFF
TRBV7-9 | CASSLGDRGYDEQYF
TRBV18 | CASSRSGDRASYEQYF
TRBV20-1 | CSARDVSSGGYYTGELFF
TRBV20-1 | CSARGPPEPNSPLHF
TRBV3-1 | CASSTAGTPYEQYF
TRBV4-1 | CASSTRDSGANVLTF
TRBV5-5 | CASSLLPAGPSTDTQYF
TRBV12-3/TRBV12-4 | CASSDPGGLTRTQHF
TRBV6-6 | CASGPQGNEQFF
TRBV28 | CASSSYSGDQETQYF
TRBV3-1 | CASSQDQLAGGYYQETQYF
TRBV5-1 | CASSLERPWEGYTF
TRBV28 | CASKKPGVSGANVLTF
TRBV6-1 | CASRWDVSSYEQYF
TRBV4-2 | CASSQRGPQETQYF
TRBV12-3/TRBV12-4 | CASTIEQGTEAFF
TRBV20-1 | CSASVPDREQWAFF
TRBV27 | CASSPRLRGQETQYF
TRBV12-5 | CASQVQAGNTIYF
TRBV7-9 | CASSLPGPYEQYF
TRBV5-1 | CASSPGQTANTGELFF
TRBV5-1 | CASSIATLSAYEQYF
TRBV2 | CASRPDPRVYGYTF
TRBV12-3/TRBV12-4 | CASSLGLGEREQFF
TRBV11-2 | CASSLVGDINQPQHF
TRBV5-1 | CASSLYQETPSYNEQFF
TRBV30 | CACDTGDQETQYF